This TCR beta chain was recovered during a study of technical replicates of blood from a few donors (TCRdb year 2017). The library was made by the immunoSEQ multiplex PCR assay. TCRdb provides this immuneACCESS table in a form limited to in-frame rearrangements. Some clones are lacking; in checked studies, under half of them reflect an unresolved V gene, and why the rest are absent is not known. This sample holds 55,000 to 75,000 clones; around 93% were observed only once. The ten largest clonotypes hold 0.42% of the sample. This clone turned up a few times. The antigen this receptor binds is unknown. Base qualities are not provided; no much larger clone lies one nucleotide away. CDR1 and CDR2, per the germline V gene (reference sequence), are MNHEY and SMNVEV. V loses 6 bases of germline sequence and J loses 3 bases, and the interval between the two ends is 9 bases. The cysteine opens and the phenylalanine closes a CDR3 of 13 amino acids. CDR3 DNA only is kept here, 39 bases in frame from base 1.

Sample: T cells isolated from PBMCs. The rearranged chain carries TRBV27 and TRBJ2-1; perhaps TRBD1 is the D gene, with 6 bases matching. The receptor's source is a human donor in good health. The nucleotide sequence is TGTGCCAGCAGGCAGGGGAACTACAATGAGCAGTTCTTC. Its amino acids are CASRQGNYNEQFF.